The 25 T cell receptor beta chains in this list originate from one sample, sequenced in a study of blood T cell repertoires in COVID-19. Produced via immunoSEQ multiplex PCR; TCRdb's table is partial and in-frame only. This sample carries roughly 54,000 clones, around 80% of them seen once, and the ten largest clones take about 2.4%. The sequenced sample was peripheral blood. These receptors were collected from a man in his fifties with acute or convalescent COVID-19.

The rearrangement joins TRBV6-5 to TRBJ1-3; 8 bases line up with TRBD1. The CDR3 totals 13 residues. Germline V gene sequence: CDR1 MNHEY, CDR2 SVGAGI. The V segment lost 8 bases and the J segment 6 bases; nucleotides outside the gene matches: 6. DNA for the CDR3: TGTGCCAGCTCCGAGGACAGGGCAAACACCATATATTTT. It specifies CASSEDRANTIYF.

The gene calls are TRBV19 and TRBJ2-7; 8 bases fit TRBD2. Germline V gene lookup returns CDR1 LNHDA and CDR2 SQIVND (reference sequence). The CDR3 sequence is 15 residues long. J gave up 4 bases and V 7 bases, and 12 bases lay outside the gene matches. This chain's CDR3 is CASKAGAGVAYEQYF. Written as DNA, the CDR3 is TGTGCCAGTAAAGCGGGAGCGGGAGTGGCTTACGAGCAGTACTTC.

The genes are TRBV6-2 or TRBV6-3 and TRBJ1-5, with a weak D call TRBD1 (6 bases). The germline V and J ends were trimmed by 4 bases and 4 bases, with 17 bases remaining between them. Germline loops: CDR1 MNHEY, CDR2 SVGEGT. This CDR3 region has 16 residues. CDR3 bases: TGTGCCAGCAGTTCTGGAAAGGGGGGGGAGAATCAGCCCCAGCATTTT. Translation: CASSSGKGGENQPQHF.

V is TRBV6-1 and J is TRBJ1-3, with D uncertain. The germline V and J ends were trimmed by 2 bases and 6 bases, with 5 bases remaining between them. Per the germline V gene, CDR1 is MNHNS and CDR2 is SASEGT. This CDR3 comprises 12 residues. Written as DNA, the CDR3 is TGTGCCAGCAGTGAAATTAAAAACACCATATATTTT. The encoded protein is CASSEIKNTIYF.

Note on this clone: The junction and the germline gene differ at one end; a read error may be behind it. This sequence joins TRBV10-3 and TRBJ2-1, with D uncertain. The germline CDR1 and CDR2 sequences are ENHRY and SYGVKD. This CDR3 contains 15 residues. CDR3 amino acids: CAVSETIDMYNEQFF. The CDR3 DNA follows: TGTGCCGTCAGTGAGACCATCGACATGTACAATGAGCAGTTCTTC.

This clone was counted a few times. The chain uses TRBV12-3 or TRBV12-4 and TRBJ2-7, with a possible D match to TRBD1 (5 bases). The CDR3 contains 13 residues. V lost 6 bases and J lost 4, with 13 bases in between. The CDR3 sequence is CASSPGIRYEQYF. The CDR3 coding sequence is TGTGCCAGCAGCCCAGGGATAAGGTACGAGCAGTACTTC.

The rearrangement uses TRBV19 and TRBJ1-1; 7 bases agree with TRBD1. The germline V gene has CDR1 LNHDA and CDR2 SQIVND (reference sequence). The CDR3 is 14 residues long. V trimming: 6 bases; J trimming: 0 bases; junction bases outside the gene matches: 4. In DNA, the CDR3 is TGTGCCAGTAGCCCCGGGACAGTGAACACTGAAGCTTTCTTT. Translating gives CASSPGTVNTEAFF.

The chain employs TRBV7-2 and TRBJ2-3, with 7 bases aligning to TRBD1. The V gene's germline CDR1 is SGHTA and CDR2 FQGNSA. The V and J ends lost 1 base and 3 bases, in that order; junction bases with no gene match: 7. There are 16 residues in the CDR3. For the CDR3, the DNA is TGTGCCAGCAGCTTAGTTTGGACAGGATCGACAGATACGCAGTATTTT. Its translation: CASSLVWTGSTDTQYF.

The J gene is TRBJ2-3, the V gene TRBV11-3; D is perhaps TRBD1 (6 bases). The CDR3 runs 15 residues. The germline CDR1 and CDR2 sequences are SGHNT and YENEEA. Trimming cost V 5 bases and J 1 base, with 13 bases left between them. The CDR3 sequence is CASSQRPGGTDTQYF. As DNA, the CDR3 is TGTGCCAGCAGCCAACGGCCAGGGGGCACAGATACGCAGTATTTT.

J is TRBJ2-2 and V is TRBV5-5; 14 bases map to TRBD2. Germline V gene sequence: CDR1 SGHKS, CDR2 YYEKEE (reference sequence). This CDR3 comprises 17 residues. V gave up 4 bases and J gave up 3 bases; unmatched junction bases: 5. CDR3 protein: CASSPRTSGGYTGELFF. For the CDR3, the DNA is TGTGCCAGCAGCCCTCGGACTAGCGGGGGGTACACCGGGGAGCTGTTTTTT. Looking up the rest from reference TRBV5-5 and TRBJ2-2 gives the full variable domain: DAGVTQSPTHLIKTRGQQVTLRCSPISGHKSVSWYQQVLGQGPQFIFQYYEKEERGRGNFPDRFSARQFPNYSSELNVNALLLGDSALYLCASSPRTSGGYTGELFFGEGSRLTVL.

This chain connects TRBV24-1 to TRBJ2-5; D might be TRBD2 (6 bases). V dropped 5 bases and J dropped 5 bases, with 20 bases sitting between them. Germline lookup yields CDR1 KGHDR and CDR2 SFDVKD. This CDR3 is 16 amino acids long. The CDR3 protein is CATSATPGGGKETQYF. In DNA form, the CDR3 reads TGTGCCACCAGTGCGACCCCTGGCGGCGGGAAGGAGACCCAGTACTTC.

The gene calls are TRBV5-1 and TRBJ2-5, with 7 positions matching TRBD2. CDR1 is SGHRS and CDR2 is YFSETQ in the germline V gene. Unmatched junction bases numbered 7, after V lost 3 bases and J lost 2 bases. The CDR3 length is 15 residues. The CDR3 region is CASSSTSPSQETQYF. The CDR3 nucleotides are TGCGCCAGCAGCTCGACTAGCCCTAGTCAAGAGACCCAGTACTTC.

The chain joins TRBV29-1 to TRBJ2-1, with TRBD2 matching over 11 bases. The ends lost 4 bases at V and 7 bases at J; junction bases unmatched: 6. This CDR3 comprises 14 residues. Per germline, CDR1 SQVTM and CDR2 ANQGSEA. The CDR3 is CSVALAGGRNEQFF. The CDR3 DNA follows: TGCAGCGTTGCGTTAGCGGGAGGGCGGAATGAGCAGTTCTTC.

The CDR3 region is CASSVDRGLVSTEAFF. DNA of the CDR3: TGTGCCAGCAGTGTGGACAGGGGGTTAGTGAGCACTGAAGCTTTCTTT. The chain has TRBV2 and TRBJ1-1; 10 bases are shared with TRBD1. The CDR3 covers 16 residues. After removal of 4 bases from V and 4 bases from J, the junction contained 9 bases not matched to a gene. Germline values: CDR1 SNHLY, CDR2 FYNNEI.

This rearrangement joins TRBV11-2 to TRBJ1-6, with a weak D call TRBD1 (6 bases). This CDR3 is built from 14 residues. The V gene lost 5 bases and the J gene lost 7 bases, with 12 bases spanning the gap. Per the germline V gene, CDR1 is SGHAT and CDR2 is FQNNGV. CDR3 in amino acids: CASSATGMNSPLHF. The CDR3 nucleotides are TGTGCCAGCAGCGCAACAGGGATGAATTCACCCCTCCACTTT.

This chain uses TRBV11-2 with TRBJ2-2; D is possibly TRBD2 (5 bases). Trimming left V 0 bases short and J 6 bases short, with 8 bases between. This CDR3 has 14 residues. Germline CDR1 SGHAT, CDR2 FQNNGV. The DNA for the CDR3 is TGTGCCAGCAGCTTAGACGCGGGCGCCGGGGAGCTGTTTTTT. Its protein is CASSLDAGAGELFF.

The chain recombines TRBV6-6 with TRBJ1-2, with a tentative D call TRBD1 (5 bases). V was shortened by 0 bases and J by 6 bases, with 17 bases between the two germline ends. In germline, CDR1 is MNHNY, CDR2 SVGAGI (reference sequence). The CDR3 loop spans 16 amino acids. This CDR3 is CASSYSGLPGENGYTF. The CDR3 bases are TGTGCCAGCAGTTACTCGGGACTCCCCGGTGAGAATGGCTACACCTTC.

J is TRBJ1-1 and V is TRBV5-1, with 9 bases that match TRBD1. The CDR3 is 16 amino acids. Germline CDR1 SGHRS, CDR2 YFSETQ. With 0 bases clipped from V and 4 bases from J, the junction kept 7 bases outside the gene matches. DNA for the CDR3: TGCGCCAGCAGCTTGGCCGGGACAGGGTATACCACTGAAGCTTTCTTT. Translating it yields CASSLAGTGYTTEAFF. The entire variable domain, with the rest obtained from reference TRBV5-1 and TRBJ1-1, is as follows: KAGVTQTPRYLIKTRGQQVTLSCSPISGHRSVSWYQQTPGQGLQFLFEYFSETQRNKGNFPGRFSGRQFSNSRSEMNVSTLELGDSALYLCASSLAGTGYTTEAFFGQGTRLTVV.

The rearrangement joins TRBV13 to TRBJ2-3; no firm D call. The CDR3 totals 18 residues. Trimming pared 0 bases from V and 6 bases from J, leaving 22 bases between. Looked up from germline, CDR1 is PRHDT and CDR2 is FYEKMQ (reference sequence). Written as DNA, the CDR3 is TGTGCCAGCAGCTTAGGCCTAATATGGCGGAACCCCGGGGATACGCAGTATTTT. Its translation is CASSLGLIWRNPGDTQYF.

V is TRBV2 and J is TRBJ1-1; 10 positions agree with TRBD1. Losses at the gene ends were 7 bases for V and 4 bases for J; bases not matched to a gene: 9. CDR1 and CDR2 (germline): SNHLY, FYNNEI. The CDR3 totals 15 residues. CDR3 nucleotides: TGTGCCAGCAACCCGATCCGGGACAGGGGCACTGAAGCTTTCTTT. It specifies CASNPIRDRGTEAFF.

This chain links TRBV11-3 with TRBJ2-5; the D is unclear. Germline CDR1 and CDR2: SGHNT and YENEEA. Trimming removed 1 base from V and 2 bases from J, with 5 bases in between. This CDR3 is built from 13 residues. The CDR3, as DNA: TGTGCCAGCAGCTTAGGGCTGCAAGAGACCCAGTACTTC. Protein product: CASSLGLQETQYF.

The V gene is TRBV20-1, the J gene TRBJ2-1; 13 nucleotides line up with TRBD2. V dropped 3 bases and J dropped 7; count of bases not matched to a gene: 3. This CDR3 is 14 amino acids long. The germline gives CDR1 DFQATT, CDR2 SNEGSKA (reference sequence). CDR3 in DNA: TGCAGTGCTAGTACTAGCGGGAGGGCAAATGAGCAGTTCTTC. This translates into CSASTSGRANEQFF.

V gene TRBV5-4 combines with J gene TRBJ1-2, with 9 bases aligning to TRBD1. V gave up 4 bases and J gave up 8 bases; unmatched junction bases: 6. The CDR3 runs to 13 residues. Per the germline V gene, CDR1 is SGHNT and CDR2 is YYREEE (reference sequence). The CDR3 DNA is TGTGCCAGCAGCCCTCGGACAGGGGAAGGCTACACCTTC. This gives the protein CASSPRTGEGYTF.

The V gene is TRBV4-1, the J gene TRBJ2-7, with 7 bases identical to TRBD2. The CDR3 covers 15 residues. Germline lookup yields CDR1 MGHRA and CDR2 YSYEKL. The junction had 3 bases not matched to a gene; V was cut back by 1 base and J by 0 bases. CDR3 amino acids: CASSQARGDSYEQYF. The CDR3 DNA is TGCGCCAGCAGCCAAGCCCGGGGGGACTCCTACGAGCAGTACTTC.

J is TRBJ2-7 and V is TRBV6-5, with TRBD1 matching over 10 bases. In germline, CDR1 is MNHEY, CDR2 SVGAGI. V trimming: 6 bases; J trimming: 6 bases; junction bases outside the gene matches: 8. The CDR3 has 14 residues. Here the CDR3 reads CASRTRQGAIEQYF. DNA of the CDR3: TGTGCCAGCAGAACGAGACAGGGGGCCATCGAGCAGTACTTC.